Sequencing of this T cell receptor (beta chain) was carried out in a study of T cell repertoires in cytomegalovirus infection. A few counts support this clonotype. TCRdb ran MiXCR on the reads and lists one entry per CDR3 protein. The sample has under 200,000 distinct CDR3 sequences; roughly 28% are singletons. This CDR3 contains 17 residues. V lost 6 bases and J lost 0, with 18 bases in between. Germline CDR1 MNHEY, CDR2 SVGEGT. The sequence was collected from a human donor in good health (CMV status not recorded). Some clones in this sample may be carry-over from other donors' samples. The sequencing input was PBMCs. This sequence joins TRBV6-2 or TRBV6-3 and TRBJ2-1; D remains ambiguous. DNA for the CDR3: TGTGCCAGCAGAACTACGGAGTTCCTGAGCTCCTACAATGAGCAGTTCTTC. This codes for CASRTTEFLSSYNEQFF.